This T cell receptor (beta chain) stems from a study of Ad26.COV2.S vaccination and SARS-CoV-2 variants. Study information: The vaccine Ad26.COV2.S was put into the muscle once, or twice with 56 days between.

This sample's treatment: approximately 18 received Ad26.COV2.S at low or high dose, single or two shots; roughly five received placebo; per-sample allocation not given. At day 63 after the first vaccine or placebo injection, samples were drawn. The length of the CDR3 is 17 residues. V lost 8 bases to trimming and J lost 4 bases, with 25 bases between them. Looked up from germline, CDR1 is ENHRY and CDR2 is SYGVKD. This table comes from immunoSEQ multiplex PCR, and its TCRdb copy is limited to in-frame clones, with some not included. The profile shows hundreds of thousands of clones, around nine tenths of them singletons.

The chain carries TRBV10-3 and TRBJ2-3; D ambiguous. This specimen consisted of peripheral blood, obtained in a trial of Ad26.COV2.S vaccine versus placebo. The TCR originated in a person aged 18-65 years who received the Ad26.COV2.S COVID-19 vaccine or a placebo. The CDR3 DNA reads as TGTGCCATCCGTTTCGTGACTGGCGCGACCCCGGCAGATACGCAGTATTTT. Translated, it gives CAIRFVTGATPADTQYF.